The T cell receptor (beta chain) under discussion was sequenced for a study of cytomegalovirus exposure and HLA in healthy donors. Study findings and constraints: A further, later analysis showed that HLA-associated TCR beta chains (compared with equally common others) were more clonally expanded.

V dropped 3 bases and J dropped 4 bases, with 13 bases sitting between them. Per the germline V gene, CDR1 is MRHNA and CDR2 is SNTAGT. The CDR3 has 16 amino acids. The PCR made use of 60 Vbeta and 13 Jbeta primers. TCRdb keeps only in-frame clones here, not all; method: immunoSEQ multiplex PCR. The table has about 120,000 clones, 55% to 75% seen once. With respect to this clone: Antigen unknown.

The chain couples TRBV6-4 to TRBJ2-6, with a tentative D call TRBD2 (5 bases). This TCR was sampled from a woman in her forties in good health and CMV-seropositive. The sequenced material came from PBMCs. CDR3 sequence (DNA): TGTGCCAGCAGTGATTCGCTGGGAGTCGGGGCCAACGTCCTGACTTTC. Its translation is CASSDSLGVGANVLTF.